What follows is one T cell receptor (beta chain) and its context. No antigen is known for it. One base away there is no much larger clone; base qualities are not given. The sample originates from a study of T cell responses to AZD1222 COVID-19 vaccine (dated by TCRdb to the early 2020s). As for the study more broadly: AZD1222 recipients given second doses at about 4 weeks or at about 12 weeks were pooled, since spike-specific TCR depth and breadth were not found to differ between the two schedules. TCR sequencing covered over 230 trial participants: 200 to 220 given two doses of AZD1222 and 26 given two doses of MenACWY control vaccine. Trial participants were enrolled into age subgroups of 18-55, 56-69 and 70-plus years, which contained approximately 150, 30 and 60 TCR-sequenced participants, respectively.

The intended sense of this specimen's time point label: baseline before first vaccination. Vaccinee samples were obtained from the UK trials COV001 and COV002, which included a single-blind randomized controlled phase 2/3 trial of AZD1222 (ChAdOx1 nCoV-19) in healthy adults. For TCRbeta chain sequencing, PBMC samples were collected from trial participants at day 0 and at day 28 after the second dose. The CDR3 regions of human TCRbeta chains were analyzed by immunosequencing. As for the authors' bioinformatics: Repertoire TCRs were checked for matches against a reference library of SARS-CoV-2-specific TCRs that had been generated using the MIRA antigen-specificity platform. Breadth was defined as the fraction of unique TCRs that were SARS-CoV-2-associated. Depth was defined as the fraction of total T cells that were SARS-CoV-2-associated. Using the MIRA data, each spike-specific TCR was mapped to the spike region that the TCR reacts to and placed in a CD4 or CD8 class. Log10-transformed breadth and depth values were compared by one-way ANOVA with Sidak's multiple comparisons tests. The immuneACCESS repertoire file appears here via TCRdb, limited to in-frame rearrangements. These files lack a portion of the clones; in checked studies, under half of the deficit traces to unresolved V genes, and the cause of the others is not known. V, J and clone size were drawn from that table, and D and trimming were deduced from the DNA. The sample records about 85,000 clones, roughly nine tenths of which are singletons. About 7% of the sample is taken by the ten largest.

The CDR3 covers 15 residues, taking in both the cysteine and the phenylalanine. Of all the DNA, just the CDR3 is kept, 45 bases in frame from base 1. V drops 4 bases and J drops 1 base, leaving 12 bases in between. Per the germline V gene, SGDLS is the CDR1 and YYNGEE is the CDR2. Results and caveats for the whole study, not just this receptor: The whole spike protein was spanned by vaccine-associated CD4 TCRs, and dominant responses were seen in regions 160-218 and 743-854. Reportedly, close to half of the unique spike-specific TCRs recognized epitopes lying outside the regions that are mutated in the B.1.351 and B.1.1.7 variants. Spike-specific TCR breadth and depth rose significantly after two AZD1222 doses compared with day 0 and with MenACWY recipients. Conclusions about previously exposed vaccinees are limited, since just a handful of AZD1222 recipients were seropositive for SARS-CoV-2 at baseline. In the small 56-69-year group, the increase in depth fell short of significance, most likely because of low power. Because no day 14 peak-response samples were available, the repertoires could be characterized only after the peak T cell response. Most participants were white British and females outnumbered males, and the authors suggested that clonal diversity may have been underestimated.

The material sequenced was peripheral blood, taken on day 0 of AZD1222 vaccination. This receptor was taken from an adult in good health. The rearrangement joined TRBV9 to TRBJ2-1, with the D gene too uncertain to name. DNA sequence: TGTGCCAGCAGCCCCGCCGGGTCATCCTACAATGAGCAGTTCTTC. This sequence encodes CASSPAGSSYNEQFF.